A selection of T cell receptor beta chains follows, all from one sample in a study of shared clonotypes between healthy human individuals. Produced via immunoSEQ multiplex PCR; TCRdb's table is partial and in-frame only. The sample gives under 2,000,000 clones, over 85% of which show up once; roughly 1.2% is in the top ten. Sequencing was carried out using naive CD8+ T cells sorted from blood. The receptors come from a young man in good health. Each CDR3 is given with its conserved first and last residue. Fields, in order: clone size, D gene, V gene, J gene, CDR3 protein, CDR3 DNA. D genes are given only for firm matches. Clone size is shown for a subset of rows, as once, few, many or a class of expanded clone.

.	TRBD2	TRBV6-1	TRBJ2-5	CASSEQSSGAYQETQYF	TGTGCCAGCAGTGAACAGTCTAGCGGGGCGTACCAAGAGACCCAGTACTTC
.	.	TRBV5-1	TRBJ2-1	CASSLARGGEQFF	TGCGCCAGCAGCTTGGCCAGGGGAGGTGAGCAGTTCTTC
.	.	TRBV5-1	TRBJ1-1	CASSLVQGNTEAFF	TGCGCCAGCAGCTTGGTTCAGGGGAACACTGAAGCTTTCTTT
.	TRBD2	TRBV5-1	TRBJ2-3	CASSWGLAGVVGLGDTQYF	TGCGCCAGCAGCTGGGGACTAGCGGGAGTTGTGGGCCTTGGAGATACGCAGTATTTT
.	.	TRBV29-1	TRBJ1-2	CSVGAVDTF	TGCAGCGTGGGGGCGGTTGACACCTTC
.	.	TRBV9	TRBJ2-3	CASSVAGSTDTQYF	TGTGCCAGCAGCGTCGCGGGGAGCACAGATACGCAGTATTTT
.	TRBD2	TRBV27	TRBJ2-3	CASSSRLAGATDTQYF	TGTGCCAGCAGTTCACGACTAGCGGGAGCTACAGATACGCAGTATTTT
.	.	TRBV5-6	TRBJ2-1	CASSRDSNEQFF	TGTGCCAGCAGCCGCGACAGCAATGAGCAGTTCTTC
.	TRBD2	TRBV19	TRBJ2-5	CASTNSGRAGETQYF	TGTGCCAGTACTAATAGCGGGAGGGCCGGAGAGACCCAGTACTTC
once	.	TRBV6-1	TRBJ2-7	CASSEVGTAYEQYF	TGTGCCAGCAGTGAAGTGGGTACGGCCTACGAGCAGTACTTC
.	.	TRBV30	TRBJ1-1	CAWREQGNTEAFF	TGTGCCTGGAGAGAACAGGGGAACACTGAAGCTTTCTTT
.	.	TRBV29-1	TRBJ2-7	CSVGNPRDRGHVEQYF	TGCAGCGTTGGTAACCCCCGAGACAGAGGCCACGTCGAGCAGTACTTC
.	TRBD2	TRBV9	TRBJ2-1	CASSGTSGDSLYNEQFF	TGTGCCAGCAGCGGGACTAGCGGGGACTCCCTCTACAATGAGCAGTTCTTC
.	.	TRBV9	TRBJ2-2	CASSVALEGANTGELFF	TGTGCCAGCAGCGTAGCCCTAGAAGGCGCGAACACCGGGGAGCTGTTTTTT
.	.	TRBV29-1	TRBJ1-1	CSVLRGLSEAFF	TGCAGCGTTCTACGGGGGCTGTCTGAAGCTTTCTTT
.	.	TRBV30	TRBJ2-2	CAWTWGPTGELFF	TGTGCCTGGACCTGGGGGCCTACCGGGGAGCTGTTTTTT
.	.	TRBV27	TRBJ2-2	CASTAPPGTSTGELFF	TGTGCCAGCACCGCACCCCCCGGGACCTCCACCGGGGAGCTGTTTTTT
once	.	TRBV7-9	TRBJ2-1	CASSSRIYELAGEQFF	TGTGCCAGCAGTTCCCGAATCTACGAGCTAGCCGGTGAGCAGTTCTTC
.	.	TRBV4-1	TRBJ2-3	CASSPAGVIDTQYF	TGCGCCAGCAGCCCCGCAGGGGTAATAGATACGCAGTATTTT
.	TRBD2	TRBV9	TRBJ2-3	CASSVARLAGTTDTQYF	TGTGCCAGCAGCGTAGCTAGACTAGCGGGGACCACAGATACGCAGTATTTT
.	.	TRBV5-1	TRBJ2-7	CASSLAAAYEQYF	TGCGCCAGCAGCTTGGCCGCGGCATACGAGCAGTACTTC
.	TRBD1	TRBV28	TRBJ1-4	CASSLLLDRGANEKLFF	TGTGCCAGCAGTTTATTATTGGACAGGGGTGCTAATGAAAAACTGTTTTTT
.	TRBD1	TRBV7-9	TRBJ2-7	CASSFTGAYEQYF	TGTGCCAGCAGCTTCACAGGGGCCTACGAGCAGTACTTC
.	TRBD2	TRBV2	TRBJ2-2	CASSDPASGPANTGELFF	TGTGCCAGCAGTGACCCCGCTAGCGGGCCCGCGAACACCGGGGAGCTGTTTTTT
.	.	TRBV9	TRBJ2-3	CASSEAVGPSTDTQYF	TGTGCCAGCAGCGAAGCGGTAGGACCTAGCACAGATACGCAGTATTTT
.	.	TRBV6-5	TRBJ2-7	CASSYSIGEVSDEQYF	TGTGCCAGCAGTTACTCGATAGGAGAGGTATCCGACGAGCAGTACTTC
.	.	TRBV6-1	TRBJ2-7	CASSVRDTAYEQYF	TGTGCCAGCAGTGTCCGGGACACAGCCTACGAGCAGTACTTC
.	TRBD1	TRBV29-1	TRBJ2-7	CSVTSTGGPHEQYF	TGCAGCGTGACTTCGACAGGGGGTCCCCACGAGCAGTACTTC
.	.	TRBV29-1	TRBJ1-2	CSVDSGLGGYTF	TGCAGCGTTGACTCGGGGCTTGGTGGCTACACCTTC
.	.	TRBV5-6	TRBJ2-2	CASSSSQMLNTGELFF	TGTGCCAGCAGCTCCTCGCAGATGCTTAACACCGGGGAGCTGTTTTTT
.	TRBD2	TRBV30	TRBJ2-5	CAWTPGLAGLAETQYF	TGTGCCTGGACCCCGGGACTAGCGGGACTTGCAGAGACCCAGTACTTC
.	.	TRBV27	TRBJ1-2	CASSLSGDGGGYTF	TGTGCCAGCAGTTTATCTGGGGACGGTGGTGGCTACACCTTC
.	TRBD1	TRBV2	TRBJ1-1	CASWIGTGVTEAFF	TGTGCCAGCTGGATTGGGACAGGGGTTACTGAAGCTTTCTTT
.	TRBD2	TRBV6-1	TRBJ2-3	CASSEALSGGAYTQYF	TGTGCCAGCAGTGAAGCCCTCAGCGGGGGGGCCTATACGCAGTATTTT
.	.	TRBV7-9	TRBJ2-5	CASSPPFVRAGAETQYF	TGTGCCAGCAGCCCACCGTTTGTGCGGGCGGGGGCGGAGACCCAGTACTTC
.	.	TRBV7-9	TRBJ2-7	CASSPRAGYSYEQYF	TGTGCCAGCAGCCCTCGGGCAGGGTACTCCTACGAGCAGTACTTC
.	TRBD2	TRBV11-2	TRBJ2-1	CASSSSSGGGGEQFF	TGTGCCAGCAGCTCATCTAGCGGGGGCGGAGGTGAGCAGTTCTTC
once	.	TRBV30	TRBJ2-7	CASSADSYEQYF	TGTGCCTCCTCAGCCGATTCCTACGAGCAGTACTTC
.	.	TRBV9	TRBJ2-2	CASSSGGVTGELFF	TGTGCCAGCAGCAGCGGAGGGGTCACCGGGGAGCTGTTTTTT
.	.	TRBV9	TRBJ2-4	CASSVGGGVKNIQYF	TGTGCCAGCAGCGTAGGTGGAGGGGTCAAAAACATTCAGTACTTC
.	.	TRBV6-7	TRBJ2-6	CASSHNLQSRANVLTF	TGTGCCAGCAGTCACAATTTACAAAGTCGGGCCAACGTCCTGACTTTC
.	.	TRBV4-1	TRBJ1-3	CASSQDYTQGNTIYF	TGCGCCAGCAGCCAAGATTACACGCAGGGAAACACCATATATTTT
.	.	TRBV7-9	TRBJ2-7	CASSPTSGAYEQYF	TGTGCCAGCAGCCCTACTTCGGGGGCCTACGAGCAGTACTTC
.	.	TRBV9	TRBJ1-1	CASTPGVGEDTEAFF	TGTGCCAGCACGCCGGGGGTAGGTGAGGACACTGAAGCTTTCTTT
.	.	TRBV5-4	TRBJ2-7	CASSLEGNKAEQYF	TGTGCCAGCAGCTTGGAAGGGAATAAGGCCGAGCAGTACTTC
.	.	TRBV6-1	TRBJ2-7	CASSEGAVPTYEQYF	TGTGCCAGCAGTGAAGGGGCAGTCCCTACCTACGAGCAGTACTTC
.	TRBD1	TRBV4-3	TRBJ1-1	CASSHTKGQGVPEAFF	TGCGCCAGCAGCCATACAAAAGGACAGGGGGTTCCTGAAGCTTTCTTT
.	.	TRBV20-1	TRBJ1-2	CSVGSNYGYTF	TGCAGTGTTGGCAGTAACTATGGCTACACCTTC
.	TRBD2	TRBV30	TRBJ2-1	CAWSAGLAGRGNEQFF	TGTGCCTGGAGTGCTGGACTAGCGGGAAGGGGCAATGAGCAGTTCTTC
.	TRBD1	TRBV13	TRBJ1-1	CASSPLGQALNTEAFF	TGTGCCAGCAGCCCGCTAGGACAGGCGTTGAACACTGAAGCTTTCTTT
.	TRBD2	TRBV6-5	TRBJ2-5	CASSYASGSLKTQYF	TGTGCCAGCAGTTACGCCAGCGGGAGCTTGAAGACCCAGTACTTC
.	.	TRBV2	TRBJ2-5	CASSDSGGQETQYF	TGTGCCAGCAGTGATTCAGGCGGACAAGAGACCCAGTACTTC